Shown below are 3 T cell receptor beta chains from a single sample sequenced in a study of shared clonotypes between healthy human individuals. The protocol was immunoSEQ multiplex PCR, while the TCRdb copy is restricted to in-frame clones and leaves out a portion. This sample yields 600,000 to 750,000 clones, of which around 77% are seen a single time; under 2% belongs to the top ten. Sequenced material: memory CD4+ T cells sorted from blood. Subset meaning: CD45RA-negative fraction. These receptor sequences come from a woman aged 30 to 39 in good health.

The CDR3 DNA is TGTGCCAGTAGAAGCGACTCCGGGGGTAACACAGATACGCAGTATTTT. The encoded protein is CASRSDSGGNTDTQYF. The V and J genes are TRBV19 and TRBJ2-3; D is possibly TRBD2 (6 bases). Germline loops: CDR1 LNHDA, CDR2 SQIVND (reference sequence). The CDR3 runs to 16 residues. V was cut by 6 bases and J by 2 bases, with 18 bases left in between.

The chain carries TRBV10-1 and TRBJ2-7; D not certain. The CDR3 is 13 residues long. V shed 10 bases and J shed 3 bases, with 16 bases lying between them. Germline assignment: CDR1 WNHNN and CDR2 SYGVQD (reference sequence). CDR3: CATPRLDNYEQYF. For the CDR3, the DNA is TGCGCCACACCCCGCCTAGATAACTACGAGCAGTACTTC.

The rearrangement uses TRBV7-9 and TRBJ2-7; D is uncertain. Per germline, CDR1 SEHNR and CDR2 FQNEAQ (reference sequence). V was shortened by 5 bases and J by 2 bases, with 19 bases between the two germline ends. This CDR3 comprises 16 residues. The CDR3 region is CASSPAPMAGAYEQYF. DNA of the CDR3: TGTGCCAGCAGCCCCGCCCCAATGGCTGGGGCCTACGAGCAGTACTTC.